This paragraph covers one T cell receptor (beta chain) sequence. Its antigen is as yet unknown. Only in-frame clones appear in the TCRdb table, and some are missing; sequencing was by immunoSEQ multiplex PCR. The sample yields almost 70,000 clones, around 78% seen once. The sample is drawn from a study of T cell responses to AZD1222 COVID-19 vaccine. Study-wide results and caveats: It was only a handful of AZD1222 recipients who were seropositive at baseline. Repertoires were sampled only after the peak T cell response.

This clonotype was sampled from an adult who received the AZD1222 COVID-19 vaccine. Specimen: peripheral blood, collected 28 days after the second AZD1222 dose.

In nucleotides, the CDR3 is TGTGCCAGCTCCCTGGGCGGGGACACTGAAGCTTTCTTT. Its translation is CASSLGGDTEAFF. The chain joins TRBV18 to TRBJ1-1, with unresolved D. V gave up 6 bases and J gave up 3 bases, with 11 bases separating them. This CDR3 has 13 residues. CDR1 and CDR2 from the germline V gene are KGHSH and LQKENI.